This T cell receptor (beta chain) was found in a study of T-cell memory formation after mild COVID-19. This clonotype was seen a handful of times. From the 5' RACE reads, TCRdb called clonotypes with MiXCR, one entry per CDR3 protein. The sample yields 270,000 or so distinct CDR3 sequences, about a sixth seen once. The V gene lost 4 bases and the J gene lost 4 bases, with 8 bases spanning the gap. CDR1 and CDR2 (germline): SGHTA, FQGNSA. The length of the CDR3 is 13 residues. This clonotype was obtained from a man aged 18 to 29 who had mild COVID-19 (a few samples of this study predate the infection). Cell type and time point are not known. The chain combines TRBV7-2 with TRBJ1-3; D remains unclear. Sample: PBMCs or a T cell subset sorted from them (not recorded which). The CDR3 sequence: CASSSTPGNTIYF. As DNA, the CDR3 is TGTGCCAGCAGCTCAACCCCGGGAAACACCATATATTTT.